These 32 T cell receptor beta chains share one sample of origin, sequenced in a study of cytomegalovirus exposure and HLA in healthy donors. Primers included in the PCR were 60 Vbeta and 13 Jbeta primers. Data came from immunoSEQ multiplex PCR; TCRdb stores just in-frame clones and leaves some out. The sample has 200,000 to 250,000 clones, 76% seen once; the top ten hold 0.63%. The sample consisted of PBMCs. The receptors shown here come from a man younger than 30 in good health and CMV-seronegative.

This clone appeared once. The chain carries TRBV19 and TRBJ2-1; TRBD2 matches at 9 bases. Germline CDR1 reads LNHDA; CDR2 reads SQIVND (reference sequence). V was pared by 6 bases and J by 5 bases, with 8 bases of the junction left unmatched. This CDR3 contains 15 residues. As DNA, the CDR3 is TGTGCCAGTAGACTGGGACTAGCTATACACAATGAGCAGTTCTTC. Amino acids: CASRLGLAIHNEQFF.

V is TRBV5-1 and J is TRBJ1-2; TRBD1 aligns across 8 bases. With 4 bases clipped from V and 8 bases from J, the junction kept 7 bases outside the gene matches. The germline gives CDR1 SGHRS, CDR2 YFSETQ. The CDR3 length is 13 residues. The CDR3 sequence is CASSKDRAEGYTF. DNA for the CDR3: TGCGCCAGCAGCAAGGACAGGGCTGAAGGCTACACCTTC.

This sequence joins TRBV19 and TRBJ1-1; TRBD1 is a possible D gene (6 bases). Germline V gene sequence: CDR1 LNHDA, CDR2 SQIVND (reference sequence). The CDR3 totals 14 residues. V shed 3 bases and J shed 6 bases, with 14 bases lying between them. The CDR3 nucleotides read TGTGCCAGTAGTATCTGGGGGCTTCGGGCTGAAGCTTTCTTT. This encodes CASSIWGLRAEAFF.

The V and J genes are TRBV6-1 and TRBJ1-6; D is perhaps TRBD1 (6 bases). The CDR3 totals 15 residues. From germline, CDR1 is MNHNS and CDR2 SASEGT. Trimming stripped 5 bases from V and 0 bases from J, with 8 bases between. CDR3 coding DNA: TGTGCCAGCAGTCAGGGGAGCTCCTATAATTCACCCCTCCACTTT. Translating gives CASSQGSSYNSPLHF.

The V gene is TRBV27, the J gene TRBJ2-3, with 7 nucleotides matching TRBD1. This CDR3 is built from 15 residues. Germline V lookup: CDR1 MNHEY, CDR2 SMNVEV (reference sequence). The J segment lost 2 bases and the V segment lost 6 bases, leaving 8 bases of the junction unmatched. CDR3 DNA: TGTGCCAGCAGCGCCACAGGGGCCCTCACAGATACGCAGTATTTT. It translates to CASSATGALTDTQYF.

This chain connects TRBV6-1 to TRBJ1-4, with TRBD1 as a possible D gene (5 bases). Deletions cut 0 bases from V and 5 bases from J, with 7 bases between. The CDR3 has 14 residues. In germline, CDR1 is MNHNS, CDR2 SASEGT. The CDR3: CASSEAGGNEKLFF. In DNA form, the CDR3 reads TGTGCCAGCAGTGAAGCGGGGGGAAATGAAAAACTGTTTTTT.

J is TRBJ2-1 and V is TRBV6-5, with a weak D call TRBD1 (5 bases). The V gene lost 5 bases and the J gene lost 4 bases, with 9 bases spanning the gap. The germline CDR1 and CDR2 sequences are MNHEY and SVGAGI. CDR3 length: 13 residues. For the CDR3, the DNA is TGTGCCAGCAGTCTGACAGATTACAATGAGCAGTTCTTC. Translation: CASSLTDYNEQFF.

V usage is TRBV7-9 and J usage is TRBJ1-1; D not certain. V lost 5 bases, J lost 0 bases, and 10 bases lay in between. The CDR3 totals 14 residues. Per the germline V gene, CDR1 is SEHNR and CDR2 is FQNEAQ (reference sequence). CDR3 loop: CASSHLRVNTEAFF. The CDR3 nucleotides read TGTGCCAGCAGCCATTTGAGGGTGAACACTGAAGCTTTCTTT. Drawing the rest from reference TRBV7-9 and TRBJ1-1, the complete variable domain is DTGVSQNPRHKITKRGQNVTFRCDPISEHNRLYWYRQTLGQGPEFLTYFQNEAQLEKSRLLSDRFSAERPKGSFSTLEIQRTEQGDSAMYLCASSHLRVNTEAFFGQGTRLTVV.

The gene calls are TRBV25-1 and TRBJ1-6; no definite D call. Germline V gene data show CDR1 as MGHDK and CDR2 as SYGVNS. V lost 5 bases, J lost 8 bases, and 7 bases lay in between. The CDR3 has 12 amino acids. The CDR3 DNA reads as TGTGCCAGCAGTTTAGGAGATTCACCCCTCCACTTT. Protein product: CASSLGDSPLHF.

The chain is built from TRBV19 and TRBJ1-1; 9 bases line up with TRBD1. Germline values: CDR1 LNHDA, CDR2 SQIVND (reference sequence). Trimming took 5 bases from V and 11 from J; bases not matched to a gene: 12. The CDR3 contains 14 residues. The CDR3 is CASSPGGTGLKAFF. The CDR3 DNA follows: TGTGCCAGTAGTCCTGGAGGGACAGGGTTGAAGGCTTTCTTT.

DNA of the CDR3: TGTGCCAGTACCGGACAGATCCAAGAGACCCAGTACTTC. Protein sequence: CASTGQIQETQYF. The chain joins TRBV11-2 to TRBJ2-5, with a possible D match to TRBD1 (6 bases). The length of the CDR3 is 13 residues. Germline V lookup: CDR1 SGHAT, CDR2 FQNNGV. The germline V and J ends were trimmed by 9 bases and 1 base, with 12 bases remaining between them.

The genes are TRBV28 and TRBJ2-1; 9 positions match TRBD2. Losses at the gene ends were 2 bases for V and 7 bases for J; bases not matched to a gene: 6. The CDR3 runs 15 residues. Germline V CDR1 and CDR2: MDHEN, SYDVKM. CDR3 in DNA: TGTGCCAGCAGTTTAACTAGCGGGTTTATAAATGAGCAGTTCTTC. Translation gives CASSLTSGFINEQFF.

J is TRBJ1-2 and V is TRBV2; 8 bases match TRBD1. CDR3 length: 13 residues. The V gene's germline CDR1 is SNHLY and CDR2 FYNNEI. The trim removed 8 bases at V and 5 bases at J, leaving 7 bases unmatched. The CDR3 sequence: CASGRQGQYGYTF. For the CDR3, the DNA is TGTGCCAGCGGGCGACAGGGGCAATATGGCTACACCTTC.

The chain is built from TRBV4-1 and TRBJ1-6, with 7 bases fitting TRBD1. Germline CDR1 reads MGHRA; CDR2 reads YSYEKL. This CDR3 is 17 amino acids long. V shed 1 base and J 7 bases; nucleotides not matched to a gene: 10. CDR3 residues: CASSQVAQGQLNSPLHF. The CDR3, as DNA: TGCGCCAGCAGCCAAGTTGCCCAGGGACAGCTAAATTCACCCCTCCACTTT.

J is TRBJ2-3 and V is TRBV5-1, with D perhaps TRBD1 (5 bases). The germline gives CDR1 SGHRS, CDR2 YFSETQ. The CDR3 consists of 14 residues. V gave up 6 bases and J gave up 4 bases, with 15 bases separating them. CDR3 bases: TGCGCCAGCAAGGTCCGGCCAGGGCCAGATACGCAGTATTTT. Its translation is CASKVRPGPDTQYF.

V usage is TRBV11-3 and J usage is TRBJ2-1, with D uncertain. V dropped 3 bases and J dropped 2 bases, with 11 bases sitting between them. Germline V gene data show CDR1 as SGHNT and CDR2 as YENEEA. CDR3 length: 15 amino acids. The CDR3 region is CASSFAGSAYNEQFF. CDR3 DNA sequence: TGTGCCAGCAGCTTCGCAGGATCTGCCTACAATGAGCAGTTCTTC. Full variable domain (outside the CDR3, taken from reference TRBV11-3 and TRBJ2-1): EAGVVQSPRYKIIEKKQPVAFWCNPISGHNTLYWYLQNLGQGPELLIRYENEEAVDDSQLPKDRFSAERLKGVDSTLKIQPAELGDSAVYLCASSFAGSAYNEQFFGPGTRLTVL.

This chain joins TRBV19 and TRBJ2-5; TRBD1 matches at 10 bases. Germline CDR1 is LNHDA and CDR2 is SQIVND (reference sequence). The CDR3 extends over 22 amino acids. After removal of 1 base from V and 7 bases from J, the junction contained 27 bases not matched to a gene. The DNA of the CDR3 is TGTGCCAGTAGTATAGCGACATACTCGGGTCCACCCAAAGGTAGGGACAGGGGGACCCAGTACTTC. Translation: CASSIATYSGPPKGRDRGTQYF.

Only a few counts were recorded for this clone. The rearrangement joins TRBV5-6 to TRBJ2-5; 7 bases agree with TRBD1. The J call is uncertain, as TRBJ2-7 better fits the DNA end. This CDR3 region has 13 residues. Germline V lookup: CDR1 SGHDT, CDR2 YYEEEE. The CDR3 DNA sequence: TGTGCCAGCAGTGACAGGGTTTGGTACGAGCAGTACTTC. Its translation is CASSDRVWYEQYF.

This chain uses TRBV7-6 with TRBJ2-7; possible D gene TRBD1, 6 bases. Per the germline V gene, CDR1 is SGHVS and CDR2 is FNYEAQ. The CDR3 consists of 15 residues. V lost 1 base, J lost 0 bases, and 10 bases lay in between. CDR3 coding DNA: TGTGCCAGCAGCTTAGGGCAGGGGAGCTCCTACGAGCAGTACTTC. Translating gives CASSLGQGSSYEQYF.

V is TRBV27 and J is TRBJ1-5; D perhaps matches TRBD1 (6 bases). CDR1 is MNHEY, CDR2 SMNVEV, per germline (reference sequence). With 2 bases removed from V and 2 bases from J, the gap between germline ends came to 10 bases. This CDR3 comprises 15 residues. The CDR3 nucleotides are TGTGCCAGCAGTTTAAGCAGGGGCGGCAATCAGCCCCAGCATTTT. This translates into CASSLSRGGNQPQHF.

J is TRBJ1-1 and V is TRBV6-6, with 9 bases aligning to TRBD1. The V segment lost 5 bases and the J segment 5 bases; nucleotides outside the gene matches: 9. Germline CDR1 reads MNHNY; CDR2 reads SVGAGI (reference sequence). This CDR3 region has 15 residues. This CDR3 is CASSPPTGGSTEAFF. CDR3 in DNA: TGTGCCAGCAGTCCTCCGACAGGGGGGTCTACTGAAGCTTTCTTT.

The chain recombines TRBV5-1 with TRBJ2-3; 8 bases agree with TRBD2. The CDR3 extends over 15 amino acids. The junction had 4 bases not matched to a gene; V was cut back by 3 bases and J by 1 base. Germline V CDR1 and CDR2: SGHRS, YFSETQ. CDR3 loop: CASSSTTSGTDTQYF. Written as DNA, the CDR3 is TGCGCCAGCAGCTCCACGACTAGCGGCACAGATACGCAGTATTTT.

The J gene is TRBJ2-6, the V gene TRBV5-4; 7 positions agree with TRBD1. Trimming took 4 bases from V and 0 from J; bases not matched to a gene: 10. The germline CDR1 and CDR2 sequences are SGHNT and YYREEE (reference sequence). CDR3 size: 18 residues. CDR3 bases: TGTGCCAGCAGCCCGGGACAGTTAATTAGCTCTGGGGCCAACGTCCTGACTTTC. This gives the protein CASSPGQLISSGANVLTF.

The chain links TRBV27 to TRBJ1-5; maybe TRBD1 (5 bases). The germline gives CDR1 MNHEY, CDR2 SMNVEV (reference sequence). The CDR3 has 14 amino acids. The V end was cut by 3 bases, the J end by 1 base, with 7 bases between. The CDR3 loop reads CASSFRGSNQPQHF. The CDR3 region has the DNA TGTGCCAGCAGTTTTCGGGGGAGCAATCAGCCCCAGCATTTT.

This clone has more than one count but fewer than ten. The CDR3 bases are TGTGCCAGCAGTGTGGGACAGTGGAATGAAAAACTGTTTTTT. This sequence encodes CASSVGQWNEKLFF. The rearrangement links TRBV2 to TRBJ1-4; 7 bases align to TRBD1. In germline, CDR1 is SNHLY, CDR2 FYNNEI. The junction had 4 bases not matched to a gene; V was cut back by 4 bases and J by 5 bases. The CDR3 is 14 amino acids.

This sequence joins TRBV5-1 and TRBJ1-2; 7 bases line up with TRBD1. The CDR3 extends over 15 amino acids. V shed 4 bases and J 8 bases; nucleotides not matched to a gene: 14. Per the germline V gene, CDR1 is SGHRS and CDR2 is YFSETQ. CDR3 nucleotides: TGCGCCAGCAGCGCCGGACAGGAGGCCTTGGGGGGCTACACCTTC. This gives the protein CASSAGQEALGGYTF.

A few counts support this clone. This sequence joins TRBV29-1 and TRBJ1-1, with 7 bases matching TRBD1. The V gene end was trimmed by 7 bases and the J gene end by 6 bases; junction bases not matched to a gene: 2. The CDR3 is 10 amino acids. From germline, CDR1 is SQVTM and CDR2 ANQGSEA. This CDR3 is CSAGQAEAFF. The DNA for the CDR3 is TGCAGCGCCGGACAGGCTGAAGCTTTCTTT.

This chain links TRBV5-6 with TRBJ1-2, with D possibly TRBD1 on 6 matching bases. V was pared by 4 bases and J by 8 bases, with 15 bases between. The CDR3 loop spans 13 amino acids. Germline V gene lookup returns CDR1 SGHDT and CDR2 YYEEEE. The CDR3 loop is CASSPGGGRGYTF. The CDR3 nucleotides are TGTGCCAGCAGCCCGGGCGGGGGCCGAGGCTACACCTTC.

The chain carries TRBV7-6 and TRBJ2-5; D is perhaps TRBD1 (5 bases). This CDR3 has 13 amino acids. Germline CDR1 and CDR2: SGHVS and FNYEAQ. Trimming took off 3 bases at V and 5 bases at J, with 10 bases between the two ends. CDR3 nucleotides: TGTGCCAGCAGCTTTTCAGGGCCGGAGACCCAGTACTTC. It is translated as CASSFSGPETQYF.

This clone was recorded only once. The chain recombines TRBV2 with TRBJ2-5; D is unclear. CDR1 SNHLY and CDR2 FYNNEI come from the germline V gene. The CDR3 has 13 amino acids. Trimming pared 6 bases from V and 0 bases from J, leaving 8 bases between. This CDR3 is CASRKRYQETQYF. CDR3 in DNA: TGTGCCAGCAGAAAACGGTACCAAGAGACCCAGTACTTC.

The chain combines TRBV4-1 with TRBJ1-1; TRBD1 might be the D (5 bases). CDR1 and CDR2 (germline): MGHRA, YSYEKL. This CDR3 has 14 residues. V lost 3 bases to trimming and J lost 4 bases, with 12 bases between them. In DNA, the CDR3 is TGCGCCAGCAGCCATATTGGGGCCAGCACTGAAGCTTTCTTT. Translating it yields CASSHIGASTEAFF.

The V and J genes are TRBV2 and TRBJ2-7, with 9 bases matching TRBD2. V shed 2 bases, J shed 3 bases, and the junction held 5 bases outside the gene matches. The CDR3 contains 15 residues. Germline values: CDR1 SNHLY, CDR2 FYNNEI. The CDR3 reads CASSESLAGIYEQYF. CDR3 DNA sequence: TGTGCCAGCAGTGAAAGCCTAGCGGGGATCTACGAGCAGTACTTC.